One sample yielded the 27 T cell receptor beta chains listed below, sequenced in a study of T cell responses to AZD1222 COVID-19 vaccine. Libraries were prepared by immunoSEQ multiplex PCR; TCRdb keeps only in-frame clonotypes and omits some of them. The sample has some 190,000 clones, approximately 91% seen once. Specimen: peripheral blood, collected 28 days after the second AZD1222 dose. The receptor set was obtained from an adult who received the AZD1222 COVID-19 vaccine.

The genes are TRBV7-6 and TRBJ2-3; 15 bases align to TRBD2. The ends lost 3 bases at V and 5 bases at J; junction bases unmatched: 3. The germline CDR1 and CDR2 sequences are SGHVS and FNYEAQ. This CDR3 spans 16 amino acids. CDR3 sequence reads: CASSLGLAGGIDTQYF. CDR3 nucleotide sequence: TGTGCCAGCAGCTTGGGACTAGCGGGGGGTATAGATACGCAGTATTTT.

The chain couples TRBV30 to TRBJ1-2; possible D gene TRBD1, 6 bases. CDR3 length: 15 amino acids. V was cut by 0 bases and J by 8 bases, with 19 bases left in between. Germline V CDR1 and CDR2: GTSNPN, SVGIG (reference sequence). The CDR3 DNA reads as TGTGCCTGGAGTGTACGACGACAGGCCCCCGGGGGCTACACCTTC. It yields the protein CAWSVRRQAPGGYTF.

This chain uses TRBV5-1 with TRBJ1-4; TRBD1 aligns across 7 bases. V shed 6 bases and J 0 bases; nucleotides not matched to a gene: 5. This CDR3 has 15 residues. Germline loops: CDR1 SGHRS, CDR2 YFSETQ. The CDR3 DNA sequence: TGCGCCAGCAAGACAGGGATTGCAACTAATGAAAAACTGTTTTTT. Protein product: CASKTGIATNEKLFF.

This clone was seen a handful of times. The chain recombines TRBV6-1 with TRBJ2-7; D might be TRBD1 or TRBD2, each matching 5 bases. This CDR3 spans 16 amino acids. V lost 2 bases and J 2 bases, leaving 16 bases between the germline ends. Germline CDR1 and CDR2: MNHNS and SASEGT. The CDR3 loop reads CASSEWAGTLAYEQYF. In DNA, the CDR3 is TGTGCCAGCAGTGAATGGGCAGGGACGTTGGCCTACGAGCAGTACTTC.

This clone was seen once. This chain links TRBV29-1 with TRBJ1-2; 8 bases fit TRBD1. CDR1 SQVTM and CDR2 ANQGSEA come from the germline V gene. There are 11 residues in the CDR3. The J segment lost 7 bases and the V segment lost 5 bases, leaving 3 bases of the junction unmatched. CDR3 amino acids: CSVIRGLGYTF. The CDR3 nucleotides are TGCAGCGTTATCAGGGGGCTTGGCTACACCTTC. The full variable domain, its missing parts supplied by reference TRBV29-1 and TRBJ1-2, is SAVISQKPSRDICQRGTSLTIQCQVDSQVTMMFWYRQQPGQSLTLIATANQGSEATYESGFVIDKFPISRPNLTFSTLTVSNMSPEDSSIYLCSVIRGLGYTFGSGTRLTVV.

V usage is TRBV19 and J usage is TRBJ1-5; 7 nucleotides align to TRBD1. Unmatched junction bases numbered 12, after V lost 7 bases and J lost 6 bases. The CDR3 sequence is 15 residues long. CDR1 is LNHDA, CDR2 SQIVND, per germline (reference sequence). CDR3 coding DNA: TGTGCCAGTACCAGCGGACAGGTAATGGGTCAGCCCCAGCATTTT. It codes for CASTSGQVMGQPQHF.

This rearrangement joins TRBV29-1 to TRBJ2-6; D remains unclear. The CDR3 spans 15 residues. V lost 4 bases and J 2 bases, leaving 12 bases between the germline ends. Germline CDR1 and CDR2: SQVTM and ANQGSEA. The CDR3 DNA sequence: TGCAGCGTTGGACCGAGAGGCCCTGGGGCCAACGTCCTGACTTTC. Amino acids: CSVGPRGPGANVLTF.

The chain joins TRBV30 to TRBJ2-5, with 11 bases lining up with TRBD1. The germline gives CDR1 GTSNPN, CDR2 SVGIG (reference sequence). The CDR3 contains 14 residues. V was clipped by 2 bases and J by 4 bases; unmatched bases: 3. The DNA for the CDR3 is TGTGCCTGGAGTCGGGACAGGGGGGGAGAGACCCAGTACTTC. This sequence encodes CAWSRDRGGETQYF.

J is TRBJ2-3 and V is TRBV7-8; D possibly corresponds to TRBD1 (5 bases). Germline CDR1 SGHVS, CDR2 FQNEAQ. Trimming removed 3 bases from V and 1 base from J, with 8 bases in between. CDR3 length: 14 amino acids. CDR3 DNA: TGTGCCAGCAGCTTTGACAGACGCACAGATACGCAGTATTTT. It yields the protein CASSFDRRTDTQYF.

The chain combines TRBV11-2 with TRBJ1-2; D remains ambiguous. Trimming shortened V by 2 bases and J by 6 bases, and 4 bases separated the two germline ends. The CDR3 loop spans 11 amino acids. In germline, CDR1 is SGHAT, CDR2 FQNNGV. This chain's CDR3 is CASSLNDGYTF. Written as DNA, the CDR3 is TGTGCCAGCAGCTTAAACGATGGCTACACCTTC.

V and J are TRBV6-5 and TRBJ1-1; TRBD1 agrees at 7 bases. Germline CDR1 reads MNHEY; CDR2 reads SVGAGI. V shed 4 bases, J shed 5 bases, and the junction held 7 bases outside the gene matches. This CDR3 contains 14 residues. CDR3 nucleotides: TGTGCCAGCAGTTTCCTGACAGGGATTACTGAAGCTTTCTTT. As protein: CASSFLTGITEAFF.

A single count supports this clone. This chain uses TRBV29-1 with TRBJ2-7; 7 bases are a match to TRBD1. Looked up from germline, CDR1 is SQVTM and CDR2 is ANQGSEA. The CDR3 is made up of 12 amino acids. V was pared by 5 bases and J by 4 bases, with 5 bases of the junction left unmatched. CDR3: CSVRPGGYEQYF. In nucleotides, the CDR3 is TGCAGCGTTCGGCCAGGGGGATACGAGCAGTACTTC.

The DNA of the CDR3 is TGTGCCAGCAGCAACGGGGACTCTTCGGCGCGTGGCTACACCTTC. Protein sequence: CASSNGDSSARGYTF. The genes are TRBV7-2 and TRBJ1-2; perhaps TRBD1 as D (5 bases). V lost 5 bases and J 7 bases, leaving 20 bases between the germline ends. In germline, CDR1 is SGHTA, CDR2 FQGNSA. The CDR3 is 15 residues long.

The V and J genes are TRBV25-1 and TRBJ1-2; D remains ambiguous. V was cut by 1 base and J by 6 bases, with 18 bases left in between. CDR1 and CDR2 (germline): MGHDK, SYGVNS. This CDR3 is 16 amino acids long. The CDR3: CASSESPVEKAHGYTF. CDR3 DNA sequence: TGTGCCAGCAGTGAATCCCCGGTGGAGAAGGCGCATGGCTACACCTTC.

The J gene is TRBJ2-1, the V gene TRBV27, with TRBD2 matching over 11 bases. V shed 5 bases and J 7 bases; nucleotides not matched to a gene: 7. The germline V gene encodes CDR1 MNHEY and CDR2 SMNVEV (reference sequence). The CDR3 covers 15 residues. For the CDR3, the DNA is TGTGCCAGCAGTCCTTTAGCGGGAGGGAGGAATGAGCAGTTCTTC. It translates to CASSPLAGGRNEQFF.

The V and J genes are TRBV7-8 and TRBJ2-3; 8 bases are shared with TRBD1. Germline V gene lookup returns CDR1 SGHVS and CDR2 FQNEAQ. V lost 4 bases to trimming and J lost 0 bases; unmatched junction nucleotides: 6. The CDR3 runs to 16 residues. CDR3 sequence reads: CASSSTDRVSTDTQYF. The CDR3 nucleotides read TGTGCCAGCAGCTCGACGGACAGGGTTAGCACAGATACGCAGTATTTT.

The chain uses TRBV10-1 and TRBJ1-5; tentatively, D is TRBD1 (6 bases). V was clipped by 6 bases and J by 4 bases, with 10 bases between them. This CDR3 is built from 13 residues. The V gene's germline CDR1 is WNHNN and CDR2 SYGVQD (reference sequence). This chain's CDR3 is CASSPGQNQPQHF. The CDR3 DNA is TGCGCCAGCAGCCCTGGACAGAATCAGCCCCAGCATTTT.

The chain combines TRBV25-1 with TRBJ1-6; D might be TRBD1 (6 bases). The CDR3 length is 15 residues. CDR1 and CDR2 (germline): MGHDK, SYGVNS. V was shortened by 3 bases and J by 6 bases, with 12 bases between the two germline ends. Written as DNA, the CDR3 is TGTGCCAGCAGTGATCCACTAGGGGGTAATTCACCCCTCCACTTT. Residues: CASSDPLGGNSPLHF.

V and J are TRBV9 and TRBJ1-6, with 7 bases identical to TRBD1. CDR1 and CDR2 from the germline V gene are SGDLS and YYNGEE. CDR3 length: 16 amino acids. V was pared by 4 bases and J by 4 bases, with 8 bases of the junction left unmatched. The CDR3 loop is CASSSSTGQYNSPLHF. The CDR3 DNA reads as TGTGCCAGCAGCTCTTCGACAGGGCAGTATAATTCACCCCTCCACTTT.

V usage is TRBV6-6 and J usage is TRBJ1-5; 8 nucleotides line up with TRBD1. The V and J ends lost 5 bases and 6 bases, in that order; junction bases with no gene match: 6. Germline V gives CDR1 MNHNY, CDR2 SVGAGI (reference sequence). The CDR3 has 14 amino acids. CDR3: CASSDRTGSQPQHF. DNA of the CDR3: TGTGCCAGCAGTGACCGGACAGGGAGTCAGCCCCAGCATTTT.

The chain joins TRBV15 to TRBJ1-3, with D uncertain. CDR1 and CDR2 from the germline V gene are LNHNV and YYDKDF (reference sequence). Trimming removed 0 bases from V and 2 bases from J, with 8 bases in between. The CDR3 totals 15 residues. The CDR3 reads CATSRDPGAGNTIYF. The DNA for the CDR3 is TGTGCCACCAGCAGAGACCCCGGGGCTGGAAACACCATATATTTT.

The chain links TRBV6-6 to TRBJ1-6, with 7 bases that match TRBD1. Looked up from germline, CDR1 is MNHNY and CDR2 is SVGAGI (reference sequence). This CDR3 is 15 amino acids long. V lost 8 bases, J lost 6 bases, and 10 bases stayed unmatched. As DNA, the CDR3 is TGTGCCAGCCTTCCGACCGGGACAGCTAATTCACCCCTCCACTTT. Translated: CASLPTGTANSPLHF.

This clone was observed a handful of times. The chain couples TRBV11-2 to TRBJ1-5; possibly TRBD1 for D (6 bases). V shed 5 bases and J shed 9 bases, with 14 bases lying between them. CDR1 and CDR2 from the germline V gene are SGHAT and FQNNGV. This CDR3 is built from 13 residues. CDR3 region: CASSTGSEGPQHF. CDR3 in DNA: TGTGCCAGCAGCACAGGGTCCGAGGGGCCCCAGCATTTT.

The V and J genes are TRBV28 and TRBJ1-5; possibly TRBD1 for D (5 bases). The ends were cut back, 2 bases at V and 4 bases at J, with 15 bases in the middle. The germline gives CDR1 MDHEN, CDR2 SYDVKM. This CDR3 spans 16 amino acids. The CDR3 region has the DNA TGTGCCAGCAGTTTAAATTTGTGGGAGGGGAATCAGCCCCAGCATTTT. Its protein product is CASSLNLWEGNQPQHF.

This chain uses TRBV5-1 with TRBJ2-7; TRBD2 matches at 12 bases. Germline V gene sequence: CDR1 SGHRS, CDR2 YFSETQ. V dropped 0 bases and J dropped 7; count of bases not matched to a gene: 5. This CDR3 spans 15 amino acids. The CDR3 nucleotides are TGCGCCAGCAGCTTGGAGGGACTAGCGGGTGAAGAGCAGTACTTC. Translation: CASSLEGLAGEEQYF.

The V and J genes are TRBV7-2 and TRBJ2-1; maybe TRBD1 (5 bases). With 3 bases removed from V and 7 bases from J, the gap between germline ends came to 13 bases. The CDR3 totals 14 residues. CDR1 is SGHTA, CDR2 FQGNSA, per germline. CDR3 nucleotides: TGTGCCAGCAGCTTTATCGCCCCAGGGAATGAGCAGTTCTTC. Translation: CASSFIAPGNEQFF.

This rearrangement joins TRBV19 to TRBJ1-5; 9 bases fit TRBD1. J gave up 0 bases and V 7 bases, and 7 bases lay outside the gene matches. This CDR3 comprises 16 residues. Germline V CDR1 and CDR2: LNHDA, SQIVND (reference sequence). The DNA for the CDR3 is TGTGCCAGTACCACAGGACAGGGGAATAGCAATCAGCCCCAGCATTTT. Translating it yields CASTTGQGNSNQPQHF.